This T cell receptor (beta chain) was documented in a study of cytomegalovirus exposure and HLA in healthy donors. Background on the study: Drawn from HLA-typed donors, some 80 million unique TCRs were held in an early data release.

PCR primers comprised 60 Vbeta and 13 Jbeta primers. Sequencing used immunoSEQ multiplex PCR; TCRdb keeps in-frame clones, though not all of them. The sample consists of approximately 79,000 clones, under 80% of them appearing once. The CDR3 is made up of 18 amino acids. Germline V lookup: CDR1 MDHEN, CDR2 SYDVKM. V gave up 6 bases and J gave up 11 bases, with 29 bases separating them. The sequenced material came from PBMCs. The receptor was isolated from a man in his forties in good health and CMV-seronegative. This chain uses TRBV28 with TRBJ1-6; no clear D. CDR3 sequence (DNA): TGTGCCAGCAGACCCTTAAGTGAGCGGTCAGCCGACCGGGCACCCCTCCACTTT. This encodes CASRPLSERSADRAPLHF.